This is a list of T cell receptor beta chains from one sample in a study of cytomegalovirus exposure and HLA in healthy donors. Only in-frame clones appear in the TCRdb table, and some are missing; sequencing was by immunoSEQ multiplex PCR. The data show some 90,000 clones, more than 75% seen once. Specimen: PBMCs. These receptors were taken from a human donor in good health. CDR3s include the opening cysteine and the closing phenylalanine or tryptophan. The D gene is left open where the match is weak. Size is stated for part of the rows, as once, few or many counts, or as a class when the clone is expanded.

cdr3_aa: CASSETEAEGHQPQHF
cdr3_nt: TGTGCCAGCAGTGAAACCGAGGCCGAAGGCCATCAGCCCCAGCATTTT
v_call: TRBV6-1
clone_size: NA
d_call: NA
j_call: TRBJ1-5

cdr3_aa: CASSSRVPLISNYGYTF
cdr3_nt: TGTGCCAGCAGCTCGAGGGTCCCCCTGATAAGCAACTATGGCTACACCTTC
v_call: TRBV5-6
clone_size: few
d_call: NA
j_call: TRBJ1-2

cdr3_aa: CSVVPDPGTSGRRYEQYF
cdr3_nt: TGCAGCGTTGTGCCTGATCCCGGGACTAGCGGGAGACGCTACGAGCAGTACTTC
v_call: TRBV29-1
clone_size: NA
d_call: TRBD2
j_call: TRBJ2-7

cdr3_aa: CASSPILASGGYTDTQYF
cdr3_nt: TGTGCCAGCAGCCCCATTTTGGCTAGCGGGGGGTACACAGATACGCAGTATTTT
v_call: TRBV7-2
clone_size: few
d_call: TRBD2
j_call: TRBJ2-3

cdr3_aa: CASSSRGSGRTDTQYF
cdr3_nt: TGTGCCAGCAGCTCCCGGGGGAGCGGCCGAACAGATACGCAGTATTTT
v_call: TRBV6-8
clone_size: NA
d_call: NA
j_call: TRBJ2-3

cdr3_aa: CASSLTGGATEAFF
cdr3_nt: TGCGCCAGCAGCTTGACGGGGGGGGCCACTGAAGCTTTCTTT
v_call: TRBV5-1
clone_size: NA
d_call: NA
j_call: TRBJ1-1

cdr3_aa: CASSFPGPYEQYF
cdr3_nt: TGTGCCAGCAGCTTTCCCGGTCCCTACGAGCAGTACTTC
v_call: TRBV7-2
clone_size: NA
d_call: NA
j_call: TRBJ2-7

cdr3_aa: CASSPRDRGAGANVLTF
cdr3_nt: TGTGCCAGCTCACCGAGGGACAGGGGGGCTGGGGCCAACGTCCTGACTTTC
v_call: TRBV18
clone_size: NA
d_call: TRBD1
j_call: TRBJ2-6

cdr3_aa: CASSKEDDGRDRGREQYF
cdr3_nt: TGTGCCAGCAGCAAAGAGGACGATGGCCGGGACAGGGGTCGGGAGCAGTACTTC
v_call: TRBV21-1
clone_size: NA
d_call: NA
j_call: TRBJ2-7

cdr3_aa: CSQASGSVDEQFF
cdr3_nt: TGCAGCCAAGCTAGCGGGAGCGTAGATGAGCAGTTCTTC
v_call: TRBV29-1
clone_size: once
d_call: TRBD2
j_call: TRBJ2-1

cdr3_aa: CASRPRGTSTDTQYF
cdr3_nt: TGTGCCAGTAGGCCCCGGGGGACTAGCACAGATACGCAGTATTTT
v_call: TRBV19
clone_size: NA
d_call: NA
j_call: TRBJ2-3

cdr3_aa: CASSLVASGSFSSYNEQFF
cdr3_nt: TGCGCCAGCAGCTTGGTGGCTAGCGGGAGCTTTAGCTCCTACAATGAGCAGTTCTTC
v_call: TRBV5-1
clone_size: few
d_call: TRBD2
j_call: TRBJ2-1

cdr3_aa: CASSPFEQGSYEQYF
cdr3_nt: TGTGCCAGCAGCCCCTTTGAGCAGGGCTCCTACGAGCAGTACTTC
v_call: TRBV9
clone_size: NA
d_call: NA
j_call: TRBJ2-7

cdr3_aa: CASSFTGGTEAFF
cdr3_nt: TGTGCCAGCAGCTTTACAGGGGGCACTGAAGCTTTCTTT
v_call: TRBV7-2
clone_size: NA
d_call: TRBD1
j_call: TRBJ1-1

cdr3_aa: CSARGSNEKLFF
cdr3_nt: TGCAGTGCCAGGGGATCGAATGAAAAACTGTTTTTT
v_call: TRBV29-1
clone_size: NA
d_call: NA
j_call: TRBJ1-4

cdr3_aa: CASSYWGQGNTGELFF
cdr3_nt: TGTGCCAGCAGTTACTGGGGACAGGGTAACACCGGGGAGCTGTTTTTT
v_call: TRBV6-5
clone_size: NA
d_call: TRBD1
j_call: TRBJ2-2

cdr3_aa: CASSDPGGQPQHF
cdr3_nt: TGTGCCAGCAGTGACCCGGGGGGCCAGCCCCAGCATTTT
v_call: TRBV25-1
clone_size: NA
d_call: NA
j_call: TRBJ1-5

cdr3_aa: CASSLAGVAGYEQYF
cdr3_nt: TGTGCCAGCAGCTTGGCCGGTGTAGCGGGATACGAGCAGTACTTC
v_call: TRBV5-4
clone_size: NA
d_call: TRBD2
j_call: TRBJ2-7

cdr3_aa: CASSDSTLSYNEQFF
cdr3_nt: TGTGCCAGCAGTGACTCAACTCTCTCCTACAATGAGCAGTTCTTC
v_call: TRBV6-4
clone_size: few
d_call: NA
j_call: TRBJ2-1

cdr3_aa: CASSHRAGGRGTDTQYF
cdr3_nt: TGTGCCAGCAGCCACCGAGCGGGGGGTAGGGGCACAGATACGCAGTATTTT
v_call: TRBV14
clone_size: once
d_call: TRBD2
j_call: TRBJ2-3

cdr3_aa: CATSRRGLAGGSQETQYF
cdr3_nt: TGTGCCACCAGCAGAAGGGGACTAGCGGGGGGATCCCAAGAGACCCAGTACTTC
v_call: TRBV15
clone_size: NA
d_call: TRBD2
j_call: TRBJ2-5

cdr3_aa: CAWSRQGHAQPQHF
cdr3_nt: TGTGCCTGGAGTCGACAGGGGCACGCTCAGCCCCAGCATTTT
v_call: TRBV30
clone_size: NA
d_call: TRBD1
j_call: TRBJ1-5

cdr3_aa: CASSALALKNGQFF
cdr3_nt: TGTGCCAGCAGTGCTCTAGCGCTCAAGAATGGGCAGTTCTTC
v_call: TRBV25-1
clone_size: few
d_call: NA
j_call: TRBJ2-1

cdr3_aa: CAWSWQGPSKNIQYF
cdr3_nt: TGTGCCTGGAGTTGGCAGGGCCCCAGCAAAAACATTCAGTACTTC
v_call: TRBV30
clone_size: NA
d_call: NA
j_call: TRBJ2-4

cdr3_aa: CSVRGGSGRPPDTQYF
cdr3_nt: TGCAGCGTCCGAGGTGGTAGCGGGAGGCCCCCGGATACGCAGTATTTT
v_call: TRBV29-1
clone_size: NA
d_call: TRBD2
j_call: TRBJ2-3